A selection of T cell receptor beta chains follows, all from one sample in a study of cytomegalovirus exposure and HLA in healthy donors. Assay used: immunoSEQ multiplex PCR; TCRdb lists only in-frame clones, some missing. The table shows approximately 130,000 clones, with 83% occurring only once. The sample was PBMCs. Receptors were obtained from a girl aged 2 to 9 in good health and CMV-seronegative. CDR3s include the opening cysteine and the closing phenylalanine or tryptophan. The order of the fields is V gene, J gene, CDR3 protein.

TRBV29-1	TRBJ2-5	CSAGTSGRGETQYF
TRBV7-2	TRBJ2-7	CASSLRADTLSYEQYF
TRBV9	TRBJ2-1	CASSVGWGDEQFF
TRBV6-5	.	CASSGTSGGDYEQYF
TRBV27	TRBJ2-1	CASSALAGDYNEQFF
TRBV28	TRBJ2-2	CASSLGTGNPGELFF
TRBV9	TRBJ1-5	CASSLGQGGQPQHF
TRBV19	TRBJ2-3	CASSIGGTGLSDTQYF
TRBV6-1	TRBJ2-7	CASSQTSMGDKYF
TRBV7-9	TRBJ1-2	CASSRPGNGYTF
TRBV25-1	TRBJ1-3	CASSDRTGENTIYF
TRBV7-9	TRBJ2-7	CASSGQLPGQTYEQYF
TRBV10-1	TRBJ2-7	CASSEASGRNEQYF
TRBV18	TRBJ1-4	CASSPKTVVNEKLFF
TRBV5-1	TRBJ2-3	CASSLGRRGGPTTDTQYF
TRBV6-5	TRBJ1-5	CASSYFGGQPQHF
TRBV27	.	CASSLQLLANEQYF
TRBV5-8	TRBJ2-5	CASSLDGEETQYF
TRBV27	TRBJ1-5	CASSPTGFNQPQHF
TRBV2	TRBJ2-1	CASSHTGTGEVNEQFF
TRBV28	TRBJ2-3	CASSLAGGNNRDTQYF
TRBV28	TRBJ1-5	CASRGGGTGGQKNQPQHF
TRBV6-4	TRBJ2-3	CASSPGLTGVTDTQYF
TRBV5-1	TRBJ2-5	CASRNVLAGETQYF
TRBV9	TRBJ1-1	CASSVGSGFGTEAFF
TRBV28	TRBJ2-2	CASSSTGVKGGELFF
TRBV7-6	TRBJ2-7	CASSEKDRSNSYEQYF
TRBV2	TRBJ2-7	CASSERQGAYEQYF
TRBV4-1	TRBJ2-5	CASSQVPGLQETQYF
TRBV5-1	TRBJ1-1	CASNIGGWEYGNTEAFF
TRBV15	TRBJ2-2	CATSSTWRGELFF
TRBV5-4	TRBJ1-1	CASSVDGRENTEAFF
TRBV28	TRBJ2-7	CASRPPRAYEQYF
TRBV6-5	TRBJ2-7	CASRMAGKYEQYF
TRBV6-6	TRBJ2-1	CASSPGVRQFF
TRBV15	TRBJ2-7	CATSRLTSGRAYEQYF
TRBV6-5	TRBJ1-2	CASSYVPGQGIYTF
TRBV28	TRBJ2-2	CASSLSGTNTGELFF
TRBV27	TRBJ2-7	CASSLSQSYEQYF
TRBV9	TRBJ2-1	CASSVVPSGSEQFF
TRBV30	TRBJ1-1	CAWSVVRLRNTEAFF
TRBV7-9	TRBJ1-1	CASSLGGEGGMNTEAFF
TRBV25-1	TRBJ1-5	CASSDGTGDQPQHF
TRBV7-9	TRBJ1-5	CASSLDRGKQPQHF